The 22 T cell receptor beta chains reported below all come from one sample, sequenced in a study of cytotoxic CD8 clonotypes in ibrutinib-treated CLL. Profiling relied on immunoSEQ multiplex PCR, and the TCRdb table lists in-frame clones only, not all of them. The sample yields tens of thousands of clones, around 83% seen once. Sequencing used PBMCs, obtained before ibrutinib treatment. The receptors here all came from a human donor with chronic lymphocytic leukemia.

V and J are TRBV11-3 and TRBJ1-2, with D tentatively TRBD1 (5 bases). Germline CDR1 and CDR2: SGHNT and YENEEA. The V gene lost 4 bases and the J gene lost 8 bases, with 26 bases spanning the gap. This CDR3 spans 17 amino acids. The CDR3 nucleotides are TGTGCCAGCAGCTCTTATTCCACGCCGGGACTAAGCTCCGGCTACACCTTC. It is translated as CASSSYSTPGLSSGYTF.

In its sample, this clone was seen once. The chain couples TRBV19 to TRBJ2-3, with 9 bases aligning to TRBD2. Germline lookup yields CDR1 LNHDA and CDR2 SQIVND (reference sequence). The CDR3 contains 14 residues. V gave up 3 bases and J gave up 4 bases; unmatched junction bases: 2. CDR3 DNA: TGTGCCAGTAGTATGACTAGCGGCGCAGATACGCAGTATTTT. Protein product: CASSMTSGADTQYF.

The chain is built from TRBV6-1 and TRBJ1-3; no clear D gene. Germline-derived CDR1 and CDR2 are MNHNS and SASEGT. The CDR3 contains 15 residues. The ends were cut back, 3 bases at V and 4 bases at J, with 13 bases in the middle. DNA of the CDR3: TGTGCCAGCAGTGACCTTAGGGTGGCCGGAAACACCATATATTTT. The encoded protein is CASSDLRVAGNTIYF.

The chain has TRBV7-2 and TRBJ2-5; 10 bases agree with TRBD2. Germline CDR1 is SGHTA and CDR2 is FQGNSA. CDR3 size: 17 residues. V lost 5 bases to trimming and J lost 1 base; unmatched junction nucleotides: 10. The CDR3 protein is CASSLEWTSGRQETQYF. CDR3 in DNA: TGTGCCAGCAGCCTAGAATGGACTAGCGGACGCCAAGAGACCCAGTACTTC.

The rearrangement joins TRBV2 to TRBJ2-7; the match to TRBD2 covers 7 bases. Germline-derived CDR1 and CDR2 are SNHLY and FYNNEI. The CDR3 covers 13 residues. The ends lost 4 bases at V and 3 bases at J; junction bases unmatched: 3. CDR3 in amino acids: CASSGTRDYEQYF. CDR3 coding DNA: TGTGCCAGCAGTGGGACTAGAGACTACGAGCAGTACTTC.

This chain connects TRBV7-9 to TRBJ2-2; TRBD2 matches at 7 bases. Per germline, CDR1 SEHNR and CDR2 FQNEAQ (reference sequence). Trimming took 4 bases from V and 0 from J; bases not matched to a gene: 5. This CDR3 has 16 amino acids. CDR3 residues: CASSSSSGANTGELFF. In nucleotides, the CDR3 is TGTGCCAGCAGCTCCTCTAGCGGCGCGAACACCGGGGAGCTGTTTTTT.

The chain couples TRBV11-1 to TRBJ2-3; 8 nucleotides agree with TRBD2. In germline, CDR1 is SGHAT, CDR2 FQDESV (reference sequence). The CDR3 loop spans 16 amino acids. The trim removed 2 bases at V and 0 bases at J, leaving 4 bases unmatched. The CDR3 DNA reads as TGTGCCAGCAGCTTACTTCGGGGGGGTAGCACAGATACGCAGTATTTT. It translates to CASSLLRGGSTDTQYF.

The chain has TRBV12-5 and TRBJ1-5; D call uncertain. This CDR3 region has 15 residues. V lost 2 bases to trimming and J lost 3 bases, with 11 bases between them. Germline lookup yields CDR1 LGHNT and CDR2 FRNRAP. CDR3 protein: CASGLSDIYNQPQHF. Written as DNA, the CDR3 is TGTGCTAGTGGTTTGTCCGACATCTACAATCAGCCCCAGCATTTT.

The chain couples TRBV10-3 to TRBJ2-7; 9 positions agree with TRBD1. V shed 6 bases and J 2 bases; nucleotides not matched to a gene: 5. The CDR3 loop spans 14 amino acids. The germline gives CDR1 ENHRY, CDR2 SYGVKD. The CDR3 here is CAIRWDRETYEQYF. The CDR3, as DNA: TGTGCCATCAGATGGGACAGGGAAACCTACGAGCAGTACTTC.

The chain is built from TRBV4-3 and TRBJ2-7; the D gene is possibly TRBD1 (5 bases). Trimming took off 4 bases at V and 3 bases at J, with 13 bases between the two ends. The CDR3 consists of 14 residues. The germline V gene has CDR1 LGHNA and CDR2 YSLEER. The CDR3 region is CASSPDRTDYEQYF. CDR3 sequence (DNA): TGCGCCAGCAGCCCCGACAGAACCGACTACGAGCAGTACTTC.

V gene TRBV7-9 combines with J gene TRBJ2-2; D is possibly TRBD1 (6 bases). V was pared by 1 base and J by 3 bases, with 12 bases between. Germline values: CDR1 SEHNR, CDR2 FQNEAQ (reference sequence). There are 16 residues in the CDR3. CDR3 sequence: CASSLEARGYTGELFF. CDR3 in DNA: TGTGCCAGCAGCTTAGAGGCCAGGGGATACACCGGGGAGCTGTTTTTT.

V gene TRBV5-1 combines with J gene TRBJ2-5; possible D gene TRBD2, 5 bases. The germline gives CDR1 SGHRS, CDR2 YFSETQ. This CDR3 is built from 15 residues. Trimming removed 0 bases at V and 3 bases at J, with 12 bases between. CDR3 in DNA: TGCGCCAGCAGCTTGGGAGCGGCGATAGAAGAGACCCAGTACTTC. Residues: CASSLGAAIEETQYF.

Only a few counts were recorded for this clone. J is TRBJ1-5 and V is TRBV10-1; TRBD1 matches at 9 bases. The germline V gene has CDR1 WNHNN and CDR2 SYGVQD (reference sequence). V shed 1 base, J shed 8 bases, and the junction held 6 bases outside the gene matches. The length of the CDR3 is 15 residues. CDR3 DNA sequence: TGCGCCAGCAGTGAGTGGGACAGGGAGTCTGAGCCCCAGCATTTT. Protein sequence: CASSEWDRESEPQHF.

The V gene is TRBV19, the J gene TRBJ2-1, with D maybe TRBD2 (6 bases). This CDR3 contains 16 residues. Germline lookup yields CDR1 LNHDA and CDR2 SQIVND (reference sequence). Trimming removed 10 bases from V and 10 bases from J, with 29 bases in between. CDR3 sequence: CATWAAGNRMLGEQFF. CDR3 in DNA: TGTGCCACGTGGGCGGCGGGAAATAGAATGTTAGGAGAGCAGTTCTTC.

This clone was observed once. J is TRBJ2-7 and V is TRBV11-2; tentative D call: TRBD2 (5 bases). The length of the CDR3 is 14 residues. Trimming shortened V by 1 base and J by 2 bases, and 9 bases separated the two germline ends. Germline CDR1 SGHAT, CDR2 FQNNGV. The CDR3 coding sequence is TGTGCCAGCAGCTTAGTGGGAGTGGCCTACGAGCAGTACTTC. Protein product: CASSLVGVAYEQYF.

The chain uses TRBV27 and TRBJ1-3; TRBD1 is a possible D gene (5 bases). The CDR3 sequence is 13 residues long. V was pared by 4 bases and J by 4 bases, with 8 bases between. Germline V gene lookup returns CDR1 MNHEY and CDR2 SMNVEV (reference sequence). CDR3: CASSSGPGNTIYF. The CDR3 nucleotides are TGTGCCAGCAGTTCAGGGCCCGGAAACACCATATATTTT.

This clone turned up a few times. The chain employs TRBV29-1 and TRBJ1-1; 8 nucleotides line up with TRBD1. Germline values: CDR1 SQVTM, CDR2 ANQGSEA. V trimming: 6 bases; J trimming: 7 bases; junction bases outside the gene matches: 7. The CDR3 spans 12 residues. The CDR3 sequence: CSVDRGRNEAFF. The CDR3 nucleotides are TGCAGCGTCGACAGGGGACGGAATGAAGCTTTCTTT.

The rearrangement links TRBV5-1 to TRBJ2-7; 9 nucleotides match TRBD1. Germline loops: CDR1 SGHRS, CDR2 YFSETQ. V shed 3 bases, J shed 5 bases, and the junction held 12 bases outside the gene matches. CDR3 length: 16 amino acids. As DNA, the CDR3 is TGCGCCAGCAGCTCGATAACAACAGGGGGCATTGACGAGCAGTACTTC. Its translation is CASSSITTGGIDEQYF. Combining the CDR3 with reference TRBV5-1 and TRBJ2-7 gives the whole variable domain KAGVTQTPRYLIKTRGQQVTLSCSPISGHRSVSWYQQTPGQGLQFLFEYFSETQRNKGNFPGRFSGRQFSNSRSEMNVSTLELGDSALYLCASSSITTGGIDEQYFGPGTRLTVT.

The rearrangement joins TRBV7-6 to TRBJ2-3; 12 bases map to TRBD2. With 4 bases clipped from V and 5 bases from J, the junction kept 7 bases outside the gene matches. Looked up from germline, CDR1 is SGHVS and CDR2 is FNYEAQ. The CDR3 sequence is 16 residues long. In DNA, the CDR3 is TGTGCCAGCAGCTCCGCCCCGGGACTAGCGGGAGATACGCAGTATTTT. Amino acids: CASSSAPGLAGDTQYF.

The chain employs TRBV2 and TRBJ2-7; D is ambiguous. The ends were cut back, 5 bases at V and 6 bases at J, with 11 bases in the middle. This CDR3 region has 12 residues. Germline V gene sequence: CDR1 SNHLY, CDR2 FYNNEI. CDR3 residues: CASSSDDGEQYF. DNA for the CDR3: TGTGCCAGCAGTTCCGACGATGGCGAGCAGTACTTC. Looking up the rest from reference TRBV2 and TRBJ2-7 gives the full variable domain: EPEVTQTPSHQVTQMGQEVILRCVPISNHLYFYWYRQILGQKVEFLVSFYNNEISEKSEIFDDQFSVERPDGSNFTLKIRSTKLEDSAMYFCASSSDDGEQYFGPGTRLTVT.

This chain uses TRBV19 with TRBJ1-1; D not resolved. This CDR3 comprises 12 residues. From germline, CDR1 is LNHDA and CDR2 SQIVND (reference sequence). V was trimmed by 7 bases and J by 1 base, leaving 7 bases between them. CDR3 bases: TGTGCCAGTATGGCAGGGAACACTGAAGCTTTCTTT. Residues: CASMAGNTEAFF. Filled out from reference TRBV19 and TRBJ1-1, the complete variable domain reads DGGITQSPKYLFRKEGQNVTLSCEQNLNHDAMYWYRQDPGQGLRLIYYSQIVNDFQKGDIAEGYSVSREKKESFPLTVTSAQKNPTAFYLCASMAGNTEAFFGQGTRLTVV.

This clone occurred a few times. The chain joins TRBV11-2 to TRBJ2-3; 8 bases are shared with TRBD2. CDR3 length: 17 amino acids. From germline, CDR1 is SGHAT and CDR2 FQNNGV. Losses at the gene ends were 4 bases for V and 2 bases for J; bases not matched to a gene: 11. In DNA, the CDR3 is TGTGCCAGCAGCTATTTCGAGGCGGGAGGCCACACAGATACGCAGTATTTT. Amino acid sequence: CASSYFEAGGHTDTQYF.